This TCR beta chain was profiled in a study of shared clonotypes between healthy human individuals. Study-level results: Of the naive CD4 clonotypes, around 4.8% were shared across several donors.

In germline, CDR1 is LGHNA, CDR2 YSLEER. The V end lost 0 bases, the J end lost 10 bases, and 12 bases lay between the germline ends. This CDR3 comprises 14 residues. From CD4+ cells came CD45RA+ naive and CD45RA-negative memory subsets. The table came from immunoSEQ multiplex PCR; TCRdb's copy has only in-frame clones and leaves some out. The data contain under 2.5 million clones, under 95% of them singletons. About this clone: The target antigen is unknown.

This receptor was obtained from a young man in good health. Some clones in this sample may be carry-over from other donors' samples. The sequenced sample consisted of naive CD4+ T cells from PBMCs. Subset denoted: CD45RA+ positively selected. The chain combines TRBV4-3 with TRBJ1-4; D possibly corresponds to TRBD1 (5 bases). CDR3 bases: TGCGCCAGCAGCCAAGAAGGGGCCGGCGGAAAACTGTTTTTT. It translates to CASSQEGAGGKLFF.